The rows below give T cell receptor beta chains drawn from one sample of a study of blood T cell repertoires in COVID-19. TCRdb's copy holds only in-frame clones and misses some; the assay was immunoSEQ multiplex PCR. The sample includes approximately 220,000 clones, about 83% seen only once; the top ten take around 6.5%. The sequenced material came from PBMCs or T cells enriched from blood (not recorded which). These receptors all come from a woman in her thirties or forties who had recovered from COVID-19. Both conserved end residues are part of each CDR3. The D gene is left open where the match is weak. Clone size is given for some rows only: seen once, a few or many times, or a class if the clone is expanded.

>TRBJ1-1|.|TRBV27|.
TGTGCCAGCAGTTTCTCTTGGAACACTGAAGCTTTCTTT
CASSFSWNTEAFF
>TRBJ2-3|TRBD2|TRBV6-5|.
TGTGCCAGCAGCCGCGGGACTAGCTACACAGATACGCAGTATTTT
CASSRGTSYTDTQYF
>TRBJ2-7|TRBD1|TRBV3-1/TRBV3-2|.
TGTGCCAGCAGCTTGGGACAGGGCTTCTACGAGCAGTACTTC
CASSLGQGFYEQYF
>TRBJ2-5|.|TRBV10-3|.
TGTGCCATCAGTGATTACAGGCAAGAGACCCAGTACTTC
CAISDYRQETQYF
>TRBJ2-5|.|TRBV12-3/TRBV12-4|.
TGTGCCAGCAGTTTAGCGGGAGTGGAGACCCAGTACTTC
CASSLAGVETQYF
>TRBJ2-5|TRBD1|TRBV11-3|.
TGTGCCAGCAGCTTAGGGGGACAGTGGCAGACCCAGTACTTC
CASSLGGQWQTQYF
>TRBJ2-2|.|TRBV5-1|few
TGCGCCAGCAGCTTAAGTCTGAGCACCGGGGAGCTGTTTTTT
CASSLSLSTGELFF
>TRBJ2-7|TRBD1|TRBV27|.
TGTGCCAGCAGACTCCGGACAGGGGACGAGCAGTACTTC
CASRLRTGDEQYF
>TRBJ1-2|.|TRBV7-2|.
TGTGCCAGCAGCGAAGGAGGCGGGTATGGCTACACCTTC
CASSEGGGYGYTF
>TRBJ1-1|TRBD1|TRBV2|.
TGTGCCAGCAGGAAAGACAGGGGACCGAACACTGAAGCTTTCTTT
CASRKDRGPNTEAFF
>TRBJ1-6|TRBD1|TRBV9|once
TGTGCCAGCAGCGTAGATCCAGGGGGGCCTAATTCACCCCTCCACTTT
CASSVDPGGPNSPLHF
>TRBJ1-1|TRBD1|TRBV19|.
TGTGCCAGTAGTGCTCAGGACAGGGAGCTGAACACTGAAGCTTTCTTT
CASSAQDRELNTEAFF
>TRBJ1-5|.|TRBV28|once
TGTGCCAGCAGACCTCCCGACGGAGCCCCAAATCAGCCCCAGCATTTT
CASRPPDGAPNQPQHF
>TRBJ2-2|TRBD2|TRBV19|.
TGTGCCAGTAGTATGGAGCCGGGCGGGAGCCCCGGGGAGCTGTTTTTT
CASSMEPGGSPGELFF
>TRBJ2-5|.|TRBV29-1|.
TGCAGCGTTGAGGTCCTAGTTGCGGAGACCCAGTACTTC
CSVEVLVAETQYF
>TRBJ2-1|.|TRBV28|.
TGTGCCCACACCTCAACCACCTACAATGAGCAGTTCTTC
CAHTSTTYNEQFF
>TRBJ1-2|.|TRBV27|.
TGTGCCAGCAGTTTAGGCCATAACTATGGCTACACCTTC
CASSLGHNYGYTF
>TRBJ1-5|.|TRBV28|.
TGTGCCAGCAGTTTGGCCGGGGGTTGGCAGCCCCAGCATTTT
CASSLAGGWQPQHF
>TRBJ2-3|TRBD2|TRBV24-1|.
TGTGCCACCCGTACTAGCACCGGGGGGGATACGCAGTATTTT
CATRTSTGGDTQYF
>TRBJ2-7|TRBD2|TRBV11-2|.
TGTGCCAGCAGCTTAGGCTGGACTAGCGACTACGAGCAGTACTTC
CASSLGWTSDYEQYF
>TRBJ2-2|TRBD1|TRBV18|.
TGTGCCAGCTCACCAGCGGGACAGGGGGTTACCGGGGAGCTGTTTTTT
CASSPAGQGVTGELFF
>TRBJ1-1|.|TRBV7-6|few
TGTGCCAGCAGCTTGATTACAGGGTGGACTGAAGCTTTCTTT
CASSLITGWTEAFF
>TRBJ1-3|.|TRBV9|.
TGTGCCAGCAGCGTAGCCAGCGGGATCTCTGGAAACACCATATATTTT
CASSVASGISGNTIYF
>TRBJ2-5|TRBD2|TRBV4-1|.
TGCGCCAGCAGCCAGTCACTGACTAGCGGGAGGGTAGAGACCCAGTACTTC
CASSQSLTSGRVETQYF
>TRBJ1-5|TRBD1|TRBV6-4|.
TGTGCCAGCAGTACTGACAGGGGGATTCGGCCCCAGCATTTT
CASSTDRGIRPQHF
>TRBJ2-1|.|TRBV27|.
TGTGCCAGCAGTTTACTCCCGAGAAGTAACAATGAGCAGTTCTTC
CASSLLPRSNNEQFF
>TRBJ2-3|TRBD2|TRBV9|once
TGTGCCAGCAGCGAACGAGCGGGAGGGAGCACAGATACGCAGTATTTT
CASSERAGGSTDTQYF
>TRBJ2-7|.|TRBV6-5|.
TGTGCCAGCAGGGATCCAGGGATCTACGAGCAGTACTTC
CASRDPGIYEQYF
>TRBJ2-1|.|TRBV5-1|.
TGCGCCAGCAGCCCACAGGGCGGGAGAGTCGGTGCTGAGCAGTTCTTC
CASSPQGGRVGAEQFF
>TRBJ1-2|TRBD1|TRBV30|.
TGTGCCTGGAGTCGCCGGGGGACAGGGGGCCGAGGCGCTAACTATGGCTACACCTTC
CAWSRRGTGGRGANYGYTF
>TRBJ1-1|TRBD1|TRBV5-1|.
TGCGCCAGCAGCCTACAGGGGGCGCCCCTTACTGAAGCTTTCTTT
CASSLQGAPLTEAFF
>TRBJ2-5|TRBD2|TRBV28|.
TGTGCCAGCAGTTCGTCGGGAGGGATTGAAGAGACCCAGTACTTC
CASSSSGGIEETQYF
>TRBJ1-3|.|TRBV2|.
TGTGCCAGCAGCGAGGGACTGCTCTCTGGAAACACCATATATTTT
CASSEGLLSGNTIYF
>TRBJ2-2|.|TRBV9|.
TGTGCCAGCGGGGAACAGGGGAACACCGGGGAGCTGTTTTTT
CASGEQGNTGELFF
>TRBJ2-2|.|TRBV6-2/TRBV6-3|.
TGTGCCAGCAGTTTAGACTTAACTAGTCACACCGGGGAGCTGTTTTTT
CASSLDLTSHTGELFF
>TRBJ1-5|.|TRBV28|.
TGTGCCAGCAGTTTTGAGGCAGCACAGCCCCAGCATTTT
CASSFEAAQPQHF
>TRBJ2-2|TRBD2|TRBV15|.
TGTGCCACCAGCAGAGATCAGCTTCGGACTAGCGGCCCCGGGGAGCTGTTTTTT
CATSRDQLRTSGPGELFF
>TRBJ2-3|TRBD2|TRBV5-1|.
TGCGCCAGCAGCAGGACTAGCGGCACAGATACGCAGTATTTT
CASSRTSGTDTQYF
>TRBJ1-2|TRBD1|TRBV5-1|.
TGCGCCAGCAGCTTGGGGACAGGGAACCGGATGGGCTATGGCTACACCTTC
CASSLGTGNRMGYGYTF
>TRBJ1-1|.|TRBV18|few
TGTGCCAGCTCACCGGAGCAGTTGGGGAGGGGCACTGAAGCTTTCTTT
CASSPEQLGRGTEAFF
>TRBJ2-2|.|TRBV12-5|.
TGTGCTAGTGGTTTGGGAAATAAACGCGCCGGGGAGCTGTTTTTT
CASGLGNKRAGELFF
>TRBJ1-5|TRBD1|TRBV5-8|.
TGTGCCAGCAGCCTGACAGGGGGCGGGCAGCCCCAGCATTTT
CASSLTGGGQPQHF
>TRBJ1-2|TRBD1|TRBV11-3|.
TGTGCCAGCAGCACCTTTTCCGGGACAGCCAACTATGGCTACACCTTC
CASSTFSGTANYGYTF
>TRBJ1-1|.|TRBV28|.
TGTGCCAGCAGTTCCCTTGAGGCGGGCACTGAAGCTTTCTTT
CASSSLEAGTEAFF
>TRBJ2-7|TRBD1|TRBV5-8|few
TGTGCCAGCAGCCCGGCTGGGACAGGGGCCTACGAGCAGTACTTC
CASSPAGTGAYEQYF
>TRBJ2-5|TRBD2|TRBV15|.
TGTGCCACCGAAATAGCGGGAGGTTCGCAAGAGACCCAGTACTTC
CATEIAGGSQETQYF
>TRBJ1-2|.|TRBV7-9|.
TGTGCCAGCAGCTTGGGAGGACCGGGATGGGGCTACACCTTC
CASSLGGPGWGYTF
>TRBJ1-3|.|TRBV11-3|.
TGTGCCAGCAGCTCAGGCCCTGGAAACACCATATATTTT
CASSSGPGNTIYF
>TRBJ2-2|.|TRBV21-1|.
TGTGCCAGCAGCAAAGTCGGGGTTGCCGGGGAGCTGTTTTTT
CASSKVGVAGELFF
>TRBJ2-7|TRBD2|TRBV10-1|.
TGCGCCAGCAGCCATAGCGGGAGTGTCTACGAGCAGTACTTC
CASSHSGSVYEQYF
>TRBJ1-2|.|TRBV24-1|.
TGTGCCACCAGTGACCCGACAGAAGGAGATGGCTACACCTTC
CATSDPTEGDGYTF
>TRBJ2-3|TRBD2|TRBV5-4|.
TGTGCCAGCAGCAGCGGGACTAGCGGGAGAAGGGGTAGCACAGATACGCAGTATTTT
CASSSGTSGRRGSTDTQYF
>TRBJ2-5|.|TRBV4-1|.
TGCGCCAGTCCAAAACGGGCAGGGCCTCGGGAGACCCAGTACTTC
CASPKRAGPRETQYF
>TRBJ2-5|.|TRBV3-1/TRBV3-2|once
TGTGCCAGCAGCCCAAGAAAAGTGGGACTTGAAGAGACCCAGTACTTC
CASSPRKVGLEETQYF
>TRBJ2-3|.|TRBV7-2|.
TGTGCCAGCAGATGGACTAGCACAGATACGCAGTATTTT
CASRWTSTDTQYF
>TRBJ1-2|.|TRBV10-2|.
TGCGCCAGCAGTATTACAGGAGATGGCTACACCTTC
CASSITGDGYTF
>TRBJ2-1|TRBD2|TRBV6-2/TRBV6-3|.
TGTGCCAGCAGTTACTCGGGACTAGCGGGAGGCAATGAGCAGTTCTTC
CASSYSGLAGGNEQFF
>TRBJ2-3|TRBD2|TRBV28|many
TGTGCCAGCAGTTCGAAGCGGGAGGGCCCATATACGCAGTATTTT
CASSSKREGPYTQYF
>TRBJ2-5|.|TRBV7-2|.
TGTGCCAGCAGCTCAATCCAAGAGACCCAGTACTTC
CASSSIQETQYF
>TRBJ2-3|TRBD2|TRBV10-3|.
TGTGCCATCAGTGATGTTCTAGCGGGCGGAACAGATACGCAGTATTTT
CAISDVLAGGTDTQYF